The 28 T cell receptor beta chains below all came from one sample that was sequenced in a study of T cell responses to AZD1222 COVID-19 vaccine. The data were produced by immunoSEQ multiplex PCR, yet TCRdb's version contains in-frame clones alone and is incomplete. The sample comprises about 150,000 clones, 88% of which are singletons, and less than 3.5% rests with the top ten. Sequencing used peripheral blood, obtained on day 0 of AZD1222 vaccination. These receptors originate from an adult in good health.

The chain combines TRBV18 with TRBJ1-5; TRBD1 matches 7 bases. J lost 7 bases, V lost 3 bases, and 3 bases had no gene match. This CDR3 is built from 13 residues. CDR1 KGHSH and CDR2 LQKENI come from the germline V gene. The CDR3 DNA reads as TGTGCCAGCTCACCTCAGGGGGACCAGCCCCAGCATTTT. Encoded protein: CASSPQGDQPQHF.

This clone was seen once. The V and J genes are TRBV19 and TRBJ1-3, with 8 bases matching TRBD1. CDR1 LNHDA and CDR2 SQIVND come from the germline V gene (reference sequence). This CDR3 contains 13 residues. J lost 4 bases, V lost 6 bases, and 2 bases had no gene match. The CDR3 DNA sequence: TGTGCCAGTAGGGGGACAGGAGGAAACACCATATATTTT. This translates into CASRGTGGNTIYF.

CDR3 nucleotide sequence: TGCGCCAGCAGCCAAGCGGGTTCGGGGGGCGTGGCTTTCTTT. Translated: CASSQAGSGGVAFF. V gene TRBV4-3 combines with J gene TRBJ1-1, with a tentative D call TRBD1 (6 bases). There are 14 residues in the CDR3. The V and J ends lost 1 base and 11 bases respectively, with 17 bases between them. The germline V gene encodes CDR1 LGHNA and CDR2 YSLEER.

This chain joins TRBV19 and TRBJ2-1, with 8 bases lining up with TRBD2. CDR1 and CDR2 from the germline V gene are LNHDA and SQIVND (reference sequence). The CDR3 runs 15 residues. Trimming at V came to 3 bases and at J to 4 bases, leaving 5 bases not matched to a gene. The CDR3 reads CASSISAGVYNEQFF. The CDR3 DNA reads TGTGCCAGTAGTATCTCAGCGGGGGTATACAATGAGCAGTTCTTC.

The chain is built from TRBV9 and TRBJ1-6; TRBD1 matches at 9 bases. The germline V gene has CDR1 SGDLS and CDR2 YYNGEE. Trimming at V came to 3 bases and at J to 9 bases, leaving 7 bases not matched to a gene. The CDR3 is made up of 15 amino acids. The CDR3 reads CASSGMGQGSSPLHF. The CDR3 coding sequence is TGTGCCAGCAGCGGGATGGGACAGGGTTCTTCACCCCTCCACTTT.

The rearrangement links TRBV2 to TRBJ2-4; no firm D call. Germline lookup yields CDR1 SNHLY and CDR2 FYNNEI. The germline V and J ends were trimmed by 4 bases and 2 bases, with 12 bases remaining between them. The CDR3 sequence is 15 residues long. The CDR3: CASSGSILTKNIQYF. For the CDR3, the DNA is TGTGCCAGCAGTGGGTCGATACTGACCAAAAACATTCAGTACTTC.

V usage is TRBV19 and J usage is TRBJ1-5; 10 positions match TRBD1. V lost 2 bases to trimming and J lost 7 bases; unmatched junction nucleotides: 5. This CDR3 region has 15 residues. Germline loops: CDR1 LNHDA, CDR2 SQIVND (reference sequence). CDR3 DNA sequence: TGTGCCAGTAGTATAATGGGACAGGGGAACCAGCCCCAGCATTTT. This codes for CASSIMGQGNQPQHF.

Only a few counts were recorded for this clone. CDR3 nucleotides: TGTGCCACCAGCAGAGACTTTATACGGGGCTCTGGAAACACCATATATTTT. Protein product: CATSRDFIRGSGNTIYF. The chain is built from TRBV15 and TRBJ1-3, with no clear D. The germline V gene has CDR1 LNHNV and CDR2 YYDKDF (reference sequence). V lost 0 bases, J lost 0 bases, and 12 bases lay in between. This CDR3 has 17 residues.

The chain uses TRBV6-2 or TRBV6-3 and TRBJ1-2; D remains ambiguous. This CDR3 comprises 13 residues. Germline-derived CDR1 and CDR2 are MNHEY and SVGEGT. Trimming shortened V by 6 bases and J by 1 base, and 9 bases separated the two germline ends. The CDR3 region is CASRPLLNYGYTF. The DNA for the CDR3 is TGTGCCAGCAGACCTCTACTTAACTATGGCTACACCTTC.

This chain uses TRBV5-6 with TRBJ2-6, with D maybe TRBD2 (5 bases). Trimming stripped 1 base from V and 0 bases from J, with 11 bases between. The CDR3 runs 17 residues. Germline CDR1 SGHDT, CDR2 YYEEEE. CDR3 sequence reads: CASSLRGLYSGANVLTF. In nucleotides, the CDR3 is TGTGCCAGCAGCTTGCGTGGACTGTACTCTGGGGCCAACGTCCTGACTTTC.

The rearrangement uses TRBV4-1 and TRBJ1-3; D is uncertain. The CDR3 extends over 19 amino acids. The V end lost 0 bases, the J end lost 4 bases, and 22 bases lay between the germline ends. Germline-derived CDR1 and CDR2 are MGHRA and YSYEKL. CDR3: CASSQDEGRALGRGNTIYF. In nucleotides, the CDR3 is TGCGCCAGCAGCCAAGATGAAGGGAGGGCCCTTGGAAGGGGAAACACCATATATTTT.

The chain recombines TRBV6-8 with TRBJ2-5, with D perhaps TRBD1 or TRBD2 (5 bases each). Per the germline V gene, CDR1 is MNHGY and CDR2 is SAAAGT. The CDR3 loop spans 13 amino acids. Trimming removed 2 bases at V and 8 bases at J, with 12 bases between. In DNA, the CDR3 is TGTGCCAGCAGTTACGGGGCCCCGGGAACCCAGTACTTC. Protein: CASSYGAPGTQYF.

This clone was observed once. The chain is built from TRBV6-2 or TRBV6-3 and TRBJ1-5, with 7 nucleotides matching TRBD1. The CDR3 extends over 16 amino acids. Germline trimming cut 2 bases from V and 2 bases from J; bases unmatched to any gene: 6. The V gene's germline CDR1 is MNHEY and CDR2 SVGEGT. The CDR3 sequence: CASSYLGTGGNQPQHF. DNA of the CDR3: TGTGCCAGCAGTTACCTTGGCACAGGGGGCAATCAGCCCCAGCATTTT.

The chain combines TRBV7-8 with TRBJ2-2; TRBD1 agrees at 7 bases. The CDR3 runs to 14 residues. Losses at the gene ends were 1 base for V and 5 bases for J; bases not matched to a gene: 1. In germline, CDR1 is SGHVS, CDR2 FQNEAQ. CDR3 protein: CASSLGGQTGELFF. The CDR3 coding sequence is TGTGCCAGCAGCTTAGGGGGACAGACCGGGGAGCTGTTTTTT.

For this clone: The sample holds other DNA sequences that translate to the same CDR3. CDR3 region: CASSLEGQPQETQYF. CDR3 nucleotides: TGTGCCAGCAGCTTAGAGGGACAGCCCCAAGAGACCCAGTACTTC. The genes are TRBV11-3 and TRBJ2-5; 7 positions match TRBD1. Germline V gene sequence: CDR1 SGHNT, CDR2 YENEEA. Losses at the gene ends were 0 bases for V and 1 base for J; bases not matched to a gene: 2. The CDR3 has 15 residues.

The rearrangement uses TRBV29-1 and TRBJ1-1, with 7 positions matching TRBD1. The CDR3 runs 12 residues. The trim removed 7 bases at V and 1 base at J, leaving 3 bases unmatched. CDR1 and CDR2 (germline): SQVTM, ANQGSEA. For the CDR3, the DNA is TGCAGCGCGGGACAGCGGAACACTGAAGCTTTCTTT. Amino acid sequence: CSAGQRNTEAFF.

The chain is built from TRBV7-2 and TRBJ1-3; D remains unclear. Germline lookup yields CDR1 SGHTA and CDR2 FQGNSA. Trimming shortened V by 3 bases and J by 1 base, and 13 bases separated the two germline ends. The CDR3 spans 16 residues. CDR3 nucleotides: TGTGCCAGCAGCTTGCCCCCCCGGGTTTCTGGAAACACCATATATTTT. Amino acids: CASSLPPRVSGNTIYF.

This rearrangement joins TRBV5-8 to TRBJ1-4; perhaps TRBD1 as D (6 bases). The V and J ends lost 4 bases and 3 bases respectively, with 13 bases between them. CDR1 and CDR2 (germline): SGHTS, YDEGEE. This CDR3 is 15 amino acids long. Here the CDR3 DNA reads TGTGCCAGCAGCCCCCCGGGACAAGCTAATGAAAAACTGTTTTTT. Its protein product is CASSPPGQANEKLFF.

This sequence joins TRBV11-3 and TRBJ1-3; D is uncertain. This CDR3 has 13 residues. The germline V gene has CDR1 SGHNT and CDR2 YENEEA. Trimming took off 5 bases at V and 2 bases at J, with 7 bases between the two ends. The CDR3 DNA is TGTGCCAGCAGCCAGCCCCCTGGAAACACCATATATTTT. Its translation: CASSQPPGNTIYF.

The chain combines TRBV5-1 with TRBJ2-1; 9 positions match TRBD2. Germline-derived CDR1 and CDR2 are SGHRS and YFSETQ. The CDR3 has 13 amino acids. J lost 12 bases, V lost 0 bases, and 4 bases had no gene match. The CDR3 sequence: CASSLDGAGGQFF. The CDR3 nucleotides are TGCGCCAGCAGCTTGGATGGAGCGGGGGGGCAGTTCTTC.

This chain joins TRBV28 and TRBJ2-7; D may be TRBD1 (6 bases). In germline, CDR1 is MDHEN, CDR2 SYDVKM. The CDR3 totals 14 residues. Trimming removed 5 bases from V and 3 bases from J, with 14 bases in between. Here the CDR3 reads CASSPQGYIYEQYF. The CDR3 DNA sequence: TGTGCCAGCAGTCCACAGGGTTATATCTACGAGCAGTACTTC.

J is TRBJ1-5 and V is TRBV7-2; D gene uncertain. The CDR3 totals 13 residues. Germline V gives CDR1 SGHTA, CDR2 FQGNSA. V gave up 5 bases and J gave up 8 bases, with 13 bases separating them. CDR3 in amino acids: CASSPLVTEPQHF. The CDR3 DNA follows: TGTGCCAGCAGCCCCCTAGTCACTGAGCCCCAGCATTTT. The variable domain in full, with the rest retrieved from reference TRBV7-2 and TRBJ1-5, is GAGVSQSPSNKVTEKGKDVELRCDPISGHTALYWYRQSLGQGLEFLIYFQGNSAPDKSGLPSDRFSAERTGGSVSTLTIQRTQQEDSAVYLCASSPLVTEPQHFGDGTRLSIL.

This chain connects TRBV5-4 to TRBJ2-2; D unclear. Germline values: CDR1 SGHNT, CDR2 YYREEE (reference sequence). The V end lost 4 bases, the J end lost 4 bases, and 14 bases lay between the germline ends. This CDR3 has 15 residues. CDR3 protein: CASSEPRTVTGELFF. As DNA, the CDR3 is TGTGCCAGCAGCGAGCCTCGGACGGTCACCGGGGAGCTGTTTTTT.

The chain recombines TRBV19 with TRBJ1-5; D remains unclear. The germline V gene has CDR1 LNHDA and CDR2 SQIVND (reference sequence). The V end lost 2 bases, the J end lost 7 bases, and 15 bases lay between the germline ends. The CDR3 is 15 residues long. The CDR3 loop is CASSINEATKQPQHF. The CDR3 nucleotides are TGTGCCAGTAGTATAAACGAGGCCACAAAGCAGCCCCAGCATTTT. Based on the CDR3 plus reference TRBV19 and TRBJ1-5, the full variable domain is DGGITQSPKYLFRKEGQNVTLSCEQNLNHDAMYWYRQDPGQGLRLIYYSQIVNDFQKGDIAEGYSVSREKKESFPLTVTSAQKNPTAFYLCASSINEATKQPQHFGDGTRLSIL.

The chain joins TRBV5-1 to TRBJ2-7, with 10 bases identical to TRBD1. The CDR3 spans 14 residues. V dropped 4 bases and J dropped 2; count of bases not matched to a gene: 3. Germline V gene sequence: CDR1 SGHRS, CDR2 YFSETQ. The CDR3 here is CASSRGQGPYEQYF. In DNA form, the CDR3 reads TGCGCCAGCAGCAGGGGACAGGGGCCCTACGAGCAGTACTTC.

This chain uses TRBV6-2 or TRBV6-3 with TRBJ2-1; 8 bases align to TRBD1. The CDR3 length is 14 residues. Germline assignment: CDR1 MNHEY and CDR2 SVGEGT. J lost 11 bases, V lost 1 base, and 7 bases had no gene match. The CDR3, as DNA: TGTGCCAGCAGTTACTGGACAGGGAGAGAACAGCAGTTCTTC. Encoded protein: CASSYWTGREQQFF.

This chain uses TRBV12-3 or TRBV12-4 with TRBJ2-1; 9 bases align to TRBD2. V lost 8 bases to trimming and J lost 9 bases; unmatched junction nucleotides: 5. This CDR3 is 12 amino acids long. The CDR3 here is CASRGGAFEQFF. The CDR3 DNA reads as TGTGCCAGCCGCGGGGGGGCCTTTGAGCAGTTCTTC.

The gene calls are TRBV29-1 and TRBJ2-2; D gene unclear. Deletions cut 3 bases from V and 0 bases from J, with 5 bases between. CDR1 and CDR2 from the germline V gene are SQVTM and ANQGSEA. The CDR3 is 13 amino acids. CDR3 amino acids: CSVEAANTGELFF. In nucleotides, the CDR3 is TGCAGCGTTGAGGCAGCGAACACCGGGGAGCTGTTTTTT.